The T cell receptor (beta chain) described here comes from a study of cytomegalovirus exposure and HLA in healthy donors. Trimming took 9 bases from V and 6 from J; bases not matched to a gene: 7. Germline values: CDR1 MNHEY, CDR2 SMNVEV (reference sequence). CDR3 size: 13 residues. The study's findings and limits: Donors belonging to an Asian-associated ancestry cluster reportedly showed fewer N-insertions in productive TCRs than the 666-donor mean, according to what a later analysis found.

In the PCR, 60 Vbeta and 13 Jbeta primers were used. Sequencing used immunoSEQ multiplex PCR; TCRdb keeps in-frame clones, though not all of them. Of more than 90,000 clones in the sample, 65% to 75% were seen once. Of note for this clone: Its antigen is as yet unknown.

The sample taken for sequencing was PBMCs. The receptor was derived from a man younger than 40 in good health and CMV-seropositive. J is TRBJ1-5 and V is TRBV27; 8 nucleotides line up with TRBD1. The CDR3 loop reads CASSQGASQPQHF. CDR3 nucleotide sequence: TGTGCCAGTAGTCAGGGGGCTAGTCAGCCCCAGCATTTT.